This paragraph reports one TCR beta chain. As yet, its antigen is unknown. In TCRdb, the RT-PCR reads were re-called with MiXCR into one record per CDR3 protein. The data hold about 310,000 distinct CDR3 sequences, with roughly 22% observed a single time. The CDR3 sequence is 14 residues long. Per germline, CDR1 MNHEY and CDR2 SVGAGI. V lost 3 bases and J lost 8; bases outside the gene matches: 7. This record comes from a study of response to subunit inactivated influenza vaccine. Points from the study as a whole: Authors suggested each seasonal flu vaccination may recruit only limited numbers of new T cells.

The V and J genes are TRBV6-5 and TRBJ2-1; 7 bases fit TRBD1. This material consisted of PBMCs from blood, taken around 22 months after vaccination. The sequence derives from a man aged 50 to 69 who received an inactivated influenza vaccine. The CDR3: CASSYDRVSDEQFF. The CDR3 DNA sequence: TGTGCCAGCAGTTATGACAGGGTGTCCGATGAGCAGTTCTTC.